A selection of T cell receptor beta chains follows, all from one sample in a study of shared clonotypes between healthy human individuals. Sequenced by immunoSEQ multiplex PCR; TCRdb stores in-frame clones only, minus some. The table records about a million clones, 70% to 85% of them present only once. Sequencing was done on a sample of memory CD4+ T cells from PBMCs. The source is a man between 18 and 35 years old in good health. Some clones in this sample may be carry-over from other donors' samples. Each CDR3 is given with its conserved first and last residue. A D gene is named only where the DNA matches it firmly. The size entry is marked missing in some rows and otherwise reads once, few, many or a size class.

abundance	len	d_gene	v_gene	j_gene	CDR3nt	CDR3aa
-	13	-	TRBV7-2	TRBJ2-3	TGTGCCAGCAGCTTAGCGGGCGCAGATACGCAGTATTTT	CASSLAGADTQYF
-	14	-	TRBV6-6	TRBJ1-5	TGTGCCAGCAGCCCAGGTGCTGGTAATCAGCCCCAGCATTTT	CASSPGAGNQPQHF
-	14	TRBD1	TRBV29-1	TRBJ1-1	TGCAGCGTTGCAGTACAGGGGTTAGGCACTGAAGCTTTCTTT	CSVAVQGLGTEAFF
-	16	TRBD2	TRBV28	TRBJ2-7	TGTGCCAGCAGTTCTATAGCGGGAAGGCGACGATACGAGCAGTACTTC	CASSSIAGRRRYEQYF
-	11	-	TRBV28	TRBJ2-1	TGTGCCAGCAGCACCTTCAATGAGCAGTTCTTC	CASSTFNEQFF
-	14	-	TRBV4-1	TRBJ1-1	TGCGCCAGCAGCCAAGATATACGGCAGCCTGAAGCTTTCTTT	CASSQDIRQPEAFF
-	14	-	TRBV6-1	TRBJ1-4	TGTGCCAGCAGAAAACTAGGACATATCGAAAAACTGTTTTTT	CASRKLGHIEKLFF
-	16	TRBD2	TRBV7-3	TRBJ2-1	TGTGCCAGCAGCTTCTCAGCGGGAGGCCCCTACAATGAGCAGTTCTTC	CASSFSAGGPYNEQFF
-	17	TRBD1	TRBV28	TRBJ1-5	TGTGCCAGCAGTTTAGTCAGGGGGTCTTTGGGCAATCAGCCCCAGCATTTT	CASSLVRGSLGNQPQHF
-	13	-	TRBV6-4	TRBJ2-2	TGTGCCAGCAGTGACTCGGGCATAGGGGAGCTGTTTTTT	CASSDSGIGELFF
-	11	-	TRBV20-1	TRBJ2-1	TGCAGTACTAAAGGGGGGCGGGAGCAGTTCTTC	CSTKGGREQFF
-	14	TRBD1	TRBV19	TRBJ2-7	TGTGCCAGTAGCCTGGGACAGGGCGGCTACGAGCAGTACTTC	CASSLGQGGYEQYF
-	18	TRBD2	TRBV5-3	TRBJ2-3	TGTGCCAGAAGCTCCGCTGAACCTGGGACTAGTCAGGAAGATACGCAGTATTTT	CARSSAEPGTSQEDTQYF
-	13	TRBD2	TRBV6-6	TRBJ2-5	TGTGCCAGCATAGCGGGAGTGGATGAGACCCAGTACTTC	CASIAGVDETQYF
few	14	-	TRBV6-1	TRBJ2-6	TGTGCCAGCAGCCCGATTTTTGGGGCCAACGTCCTGACTTTC	CASSPIFGANVLTF
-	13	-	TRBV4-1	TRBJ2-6	TGCGCCAGCAGGGGCGTTGGGGCCAACGTCCTGACTTTC	CASRGVGANVLTF
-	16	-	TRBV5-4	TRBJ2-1	TGTGCCAGCAGCGGGGGAGGGGGACCCCCCTACAATGAGCAGTTCTTC	CASSGGGGPPYNEQFF
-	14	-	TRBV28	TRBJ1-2	TGTGCCAGCAGTTTACCCACAGGGACCTATGGCTACACCTTC	CASSLPTGTYGYTF
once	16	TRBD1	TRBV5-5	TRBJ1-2	TGTGCCAGCAGCTTGGCGCAGGGGGCCCGAGTCTATGGCTACACCTTC	CASSLAQGARVYGYTF
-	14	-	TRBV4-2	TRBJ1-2	TGTGCCAGCAGCCAGTCCGCAGACAACTATGGCTACACCTTC	CASSQSADNYGYTF
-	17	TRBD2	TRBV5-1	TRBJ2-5	TGCGCCAGCAGTTCGGGACTAGCGGGAGGGCGTGGCGAGACCCAGTACTTC	CASSSGLAGGRGETQYF
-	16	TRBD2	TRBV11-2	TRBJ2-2	TGTGCCAGCAGCTCCGGGACTAGTCTTTCCACCGGGGAGCTGTTTTTT	CASSSGTSLSTGELFF
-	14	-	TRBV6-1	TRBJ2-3	TGTGCCAGCAGTGAACGTGGCCTAACAGATACGCAGTATTTT	CASSERGLTDTQYF
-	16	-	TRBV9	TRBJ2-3	TGTGCCAGCAGCGAGGCCCCCCGGGGTGGGGCAGATACGCAGTATTTT	CASSEAPRGGADTQYF
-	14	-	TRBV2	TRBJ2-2	TGTGCCAGCAGACGTACCACGAACACCGGGGAGCTGTTTTTT	CASRRTTNTGELFF
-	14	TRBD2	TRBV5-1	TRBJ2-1	TGCGCCAGCAGTGGGGGGGACTCCTACAATGAGCAGTTCTTC	CASSGGDSYNEQFF
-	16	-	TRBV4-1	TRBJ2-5	TGCGCCAGCAGCCAAGACTATGGGACTCCGGAAGAGACCCAGTACTTC	CASSQDYGTPEETQYF
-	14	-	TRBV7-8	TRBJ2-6	TGTGCCAGCAGGACAGAGCCTGGGGCCAACGTCCTGACTTTC	CASRTEPGANVLTF
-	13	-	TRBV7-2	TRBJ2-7	TGTGCCAGCAGCGCCGGACCCGCCTACGAGCAGTACTTC	CASSAGPAYEQYF
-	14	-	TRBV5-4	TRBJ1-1	TGTGCCAGCAGCAAGGGACGGGAGAACACTGAAGCTTTCTTT	CASSKGRENTEAFF
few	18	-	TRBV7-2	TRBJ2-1	TGTGCCAGCAGCTTAGACCAGCTCAGGTCCTACGTTTACAATGAGCAGTTCTTC	CASSLDQLRSYVYNEQFF
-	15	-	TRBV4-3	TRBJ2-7	TGCGCCAGCAGCCAAGAGGCGGCGCAGGCCTACGAGCAGTACTTC	CASSQEAAQAYEQYF
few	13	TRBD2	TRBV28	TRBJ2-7	TGTGCCAGCAGTCCATTTAGGCTAGCGGCCAACTACTTC	CASSPFRLAANYF
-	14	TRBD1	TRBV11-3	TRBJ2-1	TGTGCCAGCAGCAAAGAGGACAGGGCGAATGAGCAGTTCTTC	CASSKEDRANEQFF
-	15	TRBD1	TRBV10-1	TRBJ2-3	TGCGCCAGCAGTTTGGGACAGGGGGTCACAGATACGCAGTATTTT	CASSLGQGVTDTQYF
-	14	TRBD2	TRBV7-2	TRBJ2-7	TGTGCCAGCAGCGGACTAGCGGGCACCTACGAGCAGTACTTC	CASSGLAGTYEQYF
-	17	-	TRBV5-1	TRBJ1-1	TGCGCCAGCGCATTTGCGCGGGCCACGACCATGAACACTGAAGCTTTCTTT	CASAFARATTMNTEAFF